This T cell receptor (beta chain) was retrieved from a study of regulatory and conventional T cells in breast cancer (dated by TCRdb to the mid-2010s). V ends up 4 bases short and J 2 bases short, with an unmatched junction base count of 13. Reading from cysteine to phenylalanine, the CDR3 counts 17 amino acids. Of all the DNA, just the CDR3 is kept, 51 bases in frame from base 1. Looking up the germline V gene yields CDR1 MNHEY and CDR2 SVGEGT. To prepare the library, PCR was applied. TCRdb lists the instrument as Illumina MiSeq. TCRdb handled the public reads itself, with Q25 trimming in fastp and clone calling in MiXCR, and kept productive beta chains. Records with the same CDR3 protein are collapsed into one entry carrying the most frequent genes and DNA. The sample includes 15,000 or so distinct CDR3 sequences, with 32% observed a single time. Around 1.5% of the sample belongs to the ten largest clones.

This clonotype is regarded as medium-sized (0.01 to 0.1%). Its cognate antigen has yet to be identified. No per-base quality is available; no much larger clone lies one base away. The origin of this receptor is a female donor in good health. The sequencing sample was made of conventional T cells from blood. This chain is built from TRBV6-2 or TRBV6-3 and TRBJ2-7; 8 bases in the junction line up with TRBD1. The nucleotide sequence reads TGTGCCAGCAGTTTCATATTCAACAGGGGGTACGCCTACGAGCAGTACTTC. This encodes CASSFIFNRGYAYEQYF.